This note documents a single T cell receptor beta chain sequence. What it binds is unknown. CDR1 and CDR2 from the germline V gene are SGHRS and YFSETQ. The CDR3 totals 16 residues. The junction had 3 bases not matched to a gene; V was cut back by 1 base and J by 1 base. The data stem from a study of T-cell reconstitution after alpha-beta-depleted transplantation in children. Overall study findings and caveats: Several hundred expanded graft clones reportedly were the source of alpha-beta T cells about two months after transplant. T-cell counts and diversity at one year post-transplant came mainly from newly produced T cells. Recipient T cells and thymic progenitors that survived were the source of the high TCRbeta diversity seen at day 60 in some patients.

TCRbeta library preparation incorporated unique molecular identifiers. TCRdb ran MiXCR on the PCR reads and lists one entry per CDR3 protein. Here the sample spans about a million distinct CDR3 sequences, roughly 29% being singletons. Sequenced material: PBMCs, mostly from graft donor cells, taken 360 days after TCRalphabeta/CD19-depleted stem cell transplant. The sequence came from a boy under two years old who had a stem cell transplant for SCID, so the T cells may come from the graft donor. The J gene is TRBJ2-3, the V gene TRBV5-1; 10 bases are shared with TRBD1. The CDR3 DNA is TGCGCCAGCAGCTTGAGCGGGACAGGGGGCACAGATACGCAGTATTTT. Translation: CASSLSGTGGTDTQYF.